This T cell receptor (beta chain) emerged from a study of graft-versus-host responses after intestinal transplantation. The study, taken as a whole, reports: Detection of GvH clones occurred in recipient marrow, and some had their first appearance in ileum or blood.

With regard to this clone: Its antigen is unidentified.

Trimming removed 0 bases at V and 2 bases at J, with 14 bases between. Germline V CDR1 and CDR2: MGHRA, YSYEKL. CDR3 length equals 16 residues. Clones were sequenced by immunoSEQ multiplex PCR, and TCRdb holds only the in-frame ones, with some missing. The sample carries some 45,000 clones, approximately 94% recorded once. This clonotype was sampled from a human patient who received an intestinal transplant, so some T cells may come from the graft donor. The V and J genes are TRBV4-1 and TRBJ2-7; possible D gene TRBD1, 5 bases. Sequencing used PBMCs, obtained about 11 months after intestinal transplant. As DNA, the CDR3 is TGCGCCAGCAGCCAAGATGGGGCCACCCCTACCTACGAGCAGTACTTC. This gives the protein CASSQDGATPTYEQYF.